Each of the 18 T cell receptor beta chains below was sequenced from the same sample in a study of cytomegalovirus exposure and HLA in healthy donors (dated by TCRdb to the late 2010s). Libraries came from the immunoSEQ multiplex PCR assay. The multiplex PCR relied on a mix of 60 forward primers for TCR Vbeta segments and 13 reverse primers for TCR Jbeta segments. The table comes from immuneACCESS by way of TCRdb, which keeps in-frame sequences with V and J called. Part of the clones is missing from these tables; in studies checked, under half for an unresolved V gene and the rest for unknown reasons. Across this sample there are some 160,000 clones, with 65% to 85% seen only once. The top ten clonotypes cover approximately 1.2% of the sample. Sequencing input: PBMCs. The receptors come from a man aged 50 to 59 in good health and CMV-seropositive.

Notes on this clone: Other DNA sequences in the sample encode the same CDR3. The V call is TRBV18, the J call TRBJ1-1; tentative D call: TRBD1 (6 bases). Trimming cost V 1 base and J 1 base, with 7 bases left between them. The germline CDR1 and CDR2 sequences are KGHSH and LQKENI. CDR3 length: 14 amino acids. The CDR3 DNA follows: TGTGCCAGCTCACCACAAGGGGGGAACACTGAAGCTTTCTTT. Its protein is CASSPQGGNTEAFF.

This clone was found a few times. The genes are TRBV18 and TRBJ2-5; TRBD2 matches at 12 bases. The germline V gene has CDR1 KGHSH and CDR2 LQKENI. The CDR3 is 15 residues long. V lost 8 bases and J lost 2; bases outside the gene matches: 6. The CDR3 loop reads CASTWTSGAQETQYF. The CDR3 coding sequence is TGTGCCAGCACCTGGACTAGCGGGGCTCAAGAGACCCAGTACTTC.

This clone was seen a few times. This CDR3 is also generated by other DNA sequences in the sample. The V call is TRBV7-2, the J call TRBJ1-1; 7 nucleotides line up with TRBD1. Germline V CDR1 and CDR2: SGHTA, FQGNSA. V was pared by 5 bases and J by 1 base, with 1 base of the junction left unmatched. CDR3 length: 13 residues. Written as DNA, the CDR3 is TGTGCCAGCAGCAGGGACAGGAACACTGAAGCTTTCTTT. This encodes CASSRDRNTEAFF.

The chain carries TRBV6-1 and TRBJ1-2; tentatively, D is TRBD1 (5 bases). Trimming removed 2 bases at V and 4 bases at J, with 8 bases between. Germline V lookup: CDR1 MNHNS, CDR2 SASEGT. The CDR3 spans 13 residues. The chain's CDR3 is CASSEYRFYGYTF. The CDR3, as DNA: TGTGCCAGCAGTGAATACAGGTTCTATGGCTACACCTTC.

This chain connects TRBV6-1 to TRBJ1-2; D is perhaps TRBD1 (5 bases). CDR3 length: 13 residues. Germline CDR1 and CDR2: MNHNS and SASEGT. Trimming stripped 7 bases from V and 2 bases from J, with 11 bases between. In DNA, the CDR3 is TGTGCCAGCACCTTGACAGTCAACTATGGCTACACCTTC. Protein: CASTLTVNYGYTF.

The CDR3 DNA sequence: TGTGCCAGCAGACTCCGGGACAGGGTAGGACTAGCGGGAGGTCGAAGGCCCTCCTACGAGCAGTACTTC. Its protein is CASRLRDRVGLAGGRRPSYEQYF. The chain has TRBV28 and TRBJ2-7; 14 nucleotides line up with TRBD2. This CDR3 has 23 residues. Trimming took 6 bases from V and 0 from J; bases not matched to a gene: 25. The germline V gene encodes CDR1 MDHEN and CDR2 SYDVKM.

There are a few counts of this clone. The gene calls are TRBV6-1 and TRBJ2-7, with a weak D call TRBD1 (7 bases). The germline V and J ends were trimmed by 4 bases and 6 bases, with 13 bases remaining between them. CDR3 length equals 13 residues. Germline V gene data show CDR1 as MNHNS and CDR2 as SASEGT. The CDR3 loop is CASSGARGVEQYF. CDR3 DNA: TGTGCCAGCAGTGGGGCCAGGGGGGTCGAGCAGTACTTC.

The J gene is TRBJ1-2, the V gene TRBV18, with D maybe TRBD1 (5 bases). V gave up 5 bases and J gave up 10 bases, with 17 bases separating them. Per the germline V gene, CDR1 is KGHSH and CDR2 is LQKENI. This CDR3 contains 13 residues. DNA for the CDR3: TGTGCCAGCTCATCCTACGACGGGGGAAACTACACCTTC. This translates into CASSSYDGGNYTF. Combining the CDR3 with reference TRBV18 and TRBJ1-2 gives the whole variable domain NAGVMQNPRHLVRRRGQEARLRCSPMKGHSHVYWYRQLPEEGLKFMVYLQKENIIDESGMPKERFSAEFPKEGPSILRIQQVVRGDSAAYFCASSSYDGGNYTFGSGTRLTVV.

This chain uses TRBV5-1 with TRBJ2-5; 12 bases are shared with TRBD2. V lost 4 bases to trimming and J lost 5 bases; unmatched junction nucleotides: 9. The CDR3 has 16 amino acids. Germline V gene data show CDR1 as SGHRS and CDR2 as YFSETQ. CDR3 amino acids: CASSPSPLAGGETQYF. CDR3 nucleotides: TGCGCCAGCAGCCCCAGTCCGCTAGCGGGGGGGGAGACCCAGTACTTC.

The chain is built from TRBV19 and TRBJ1-1; 7 nucleotides line up with TRBD1. V was pared by 7 bases and J by 8 bases, with 10 bases of the junction left unmatched. CDR3 length: 13 residues. Per the germline V gene, CDR1 is LNHDA and CDR2 is SQIVND (reference sequence). CDR3 bases: TGTGCCAGTACCTGGGACAGCCATATAGAAGCTTTCTTT. It yields the protein CASTWDSHIEAFF.

The chain combines TRBV5-1 with TRBJ2-2, with D possibly TRBD2 on 6 matching bases. Trimming removed 6 bases at V and 4 bases at J, with 25 bases between. This CDR3 has 18 residues. From germline, CDR1 is SGHRS and CDR2 YFSETQ. The CDR3 nucleotides are TGCGCCAGCACCAGCACTAGCCCCACCGCGGGCGGCACCGGGGAGCTGTTTTTT. Translated: CASTSTSPTAGGTGELFF.

The genes are TRBV10-3 and TRBJ1-2; possible D gene TRBD1, 5 bases. Per the germline V gene, CDR1 is ENHRY and CDR2 is SYGVKD. CDR3 size: 16 residues. V gave up 3 bases and J gave up 2 bases, with 16 bases separating them. This CDR3 reads CAISDPTVVANYGYTF. In DNA, the CDR3 is TGTGCCATCAGTGACCCGACAGTCGTCGCGAACTATGGCTACACCTTC.

The chain links TRBV7-3 to TRBJ2-1; 8 bases line up with TRBD1. After removal of 5 bases from V and 2 bases from J, the junction contained 8 bases not matched to a gene. The germline CDR1 and CDR2 sequences are SGHTA and FQGTGA. The CDR3 extends over 16 amino acids. Here the CDR3 DNA reads TGTGCCAGCAGCACGACAGGGGCTTCCCCCTACAATGAGCAGTTCTTC. Protein product: CASSTTGASPYNEQFF.

V usage is TRBV27 and J usage is TRBJ1-4; D is unclear. This CDR3 is 14 amino acids long. The V end was cut by 2 bases, the J end by 8 bases, with 12 bases between. The germline gives CDR1 MNHEY, CDR2 SMNVEV (reference sequence). The CDR3 DNA reads TGTGCCAGCAGTTTAGACGGGCCGGGGGAAAAACTGTTTTTT. Encoded protein: CASSLDGPGEKLFF.

The V gene is TRBV5-6, the J gene TRBJ1-2; TRBD1 agrees at 9 bases. This CDR3 spans 12 amino acids. Germline V gene data show CDR1 as SGHDT and CDR2 as YYEEEE. V lost 4 bases to trimming and J lost 11 bases; unmatched junction nucleotides: 6. CDR3 in DNA: TGTGCCAGCAGCGCCCAACAGGGGGCTTACACCTTC. Translating it yields CASSAQQGAYTF.

This chain uses TRBV2 with TRBJ2-7, with 7 positions matching TRBD1. The length of the CDR3 is 13 residues. Germline lookup yields CDR1 SNHLY and CDR2 FYNNEI. Trimming removed 7 bases from V and 5 bases from J; junction bases left unmatched: 8. In DNA, the CDR3 is TGTGCCAGCATCCAGGGGGTAATCCACGAGCAGTACTTC. It yields the protein CASIQGVIHEQYF.

The J gene is TRBJ2-3, the V gene TRBV18; 7 positions agree with TRBD2. V was pared by 5 bases and J by 5 bases, with 7 bases of the junction left unmatched. Germline V gene sequence: CDR1 KGHSH, CDR2 LQKENI. The CDR3 has 14 residues. CDR3: CASSASTGGDTQYF. The CDR3 DNA reads TGTGCCAGCTCAGCATCGACGGGGGGAGATACGCAGTATTTT.

As regards this clone: Different DNA sequences within this sample yield the same CDR3. The chain has TRBV7-2 and TRBJ2-7; no reliable D call. This CDR3 spans 12 amino acids. From germline, CDR1 is SGHTA and CDR2 FQGNSA. Trimming shortened V by 2 bases and J by 2 bases, and 4 bases separated the two germline ends. CDR3: CASSLLAYEQYF. The CDR3 coding sequence is TGTGCCAGCAGCTTACTAGCCTACGAGCAGTACTTC.